The source of this T cell receptor (beta chain) is a study of T cells in Graves' hyperthyroidism and ophthalmopathy. Study outcomes and limitations: Separation of ophthalmopathy from stable hyperthyroidism was achieved by a 13 V-J model.

The investigators amplified TCR beta CDR3 regions from RNA transcripts. The TCR CDR3 first-round RT-PCR relied on the HTBI primer set. One entry per CDR3 protein, called by TCRdb with MiXCR from the multiplex PCR reads. The sample includes 200,000 to 250,000 distinct CDR3 sequences, less than 20% seen only once; the top ten take about 50%. In its sample, this clonotype was seen a few times. The antigen remains unidentified. The TCR was taken from a woman in her forties or fifties with Graves' hyperthyroidism. Sequencing was done on a sample of blood.

The CDR3, as DNA: TGTGCCAGCAGCCCGTGGGGGGCTGGGGCAGATACGCAGTATTTT. Amino acids: CASSPWGAGADTQYF. The J gene is TRBJ2-3, the V gene TRBV7-8; D may be TRBD1 or TRBD2 (6 bases each). CDR1 is SGHVS, CDR2 FQNEAQ, per germline. The CDR3 totals 15 residues. The V end lost 5 bases, the J end lost 4 bases, and 16 bases lay between the germline ends.